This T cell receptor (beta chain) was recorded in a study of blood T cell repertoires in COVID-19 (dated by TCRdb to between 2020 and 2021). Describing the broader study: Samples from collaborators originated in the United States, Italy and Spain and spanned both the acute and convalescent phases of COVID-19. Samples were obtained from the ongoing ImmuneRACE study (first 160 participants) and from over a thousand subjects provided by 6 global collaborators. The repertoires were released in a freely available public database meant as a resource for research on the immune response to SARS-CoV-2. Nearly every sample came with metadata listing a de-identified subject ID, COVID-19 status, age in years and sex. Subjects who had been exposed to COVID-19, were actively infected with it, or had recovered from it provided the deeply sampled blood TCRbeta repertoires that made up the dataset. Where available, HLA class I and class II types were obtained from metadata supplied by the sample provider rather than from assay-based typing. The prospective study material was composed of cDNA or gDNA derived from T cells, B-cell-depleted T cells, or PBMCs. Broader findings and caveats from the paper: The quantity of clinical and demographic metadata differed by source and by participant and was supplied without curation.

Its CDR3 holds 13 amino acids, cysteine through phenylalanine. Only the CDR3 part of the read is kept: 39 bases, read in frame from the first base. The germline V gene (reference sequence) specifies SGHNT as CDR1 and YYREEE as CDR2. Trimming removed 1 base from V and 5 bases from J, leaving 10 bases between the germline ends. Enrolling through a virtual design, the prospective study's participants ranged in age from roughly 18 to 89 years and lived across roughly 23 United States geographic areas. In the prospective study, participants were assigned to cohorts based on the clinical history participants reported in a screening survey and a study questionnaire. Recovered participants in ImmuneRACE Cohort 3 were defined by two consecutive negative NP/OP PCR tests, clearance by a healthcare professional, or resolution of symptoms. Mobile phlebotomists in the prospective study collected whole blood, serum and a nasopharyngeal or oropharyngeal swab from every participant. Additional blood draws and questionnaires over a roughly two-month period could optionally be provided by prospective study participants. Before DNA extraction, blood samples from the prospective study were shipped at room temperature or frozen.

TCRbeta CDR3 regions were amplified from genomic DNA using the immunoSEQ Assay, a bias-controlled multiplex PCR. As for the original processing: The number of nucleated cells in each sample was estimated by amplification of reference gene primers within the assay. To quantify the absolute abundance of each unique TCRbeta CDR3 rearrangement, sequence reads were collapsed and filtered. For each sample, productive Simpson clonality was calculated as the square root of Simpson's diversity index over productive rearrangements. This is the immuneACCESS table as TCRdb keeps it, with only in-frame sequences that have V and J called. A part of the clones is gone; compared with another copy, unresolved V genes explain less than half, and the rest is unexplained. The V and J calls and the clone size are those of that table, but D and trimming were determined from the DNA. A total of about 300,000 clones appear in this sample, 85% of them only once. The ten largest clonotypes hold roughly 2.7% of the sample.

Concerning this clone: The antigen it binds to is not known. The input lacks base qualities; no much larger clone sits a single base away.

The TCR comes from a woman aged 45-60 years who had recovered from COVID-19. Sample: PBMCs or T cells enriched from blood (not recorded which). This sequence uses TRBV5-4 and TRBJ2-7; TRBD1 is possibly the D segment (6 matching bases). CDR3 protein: CASSLTGTDEQYF. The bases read TGTGCCAGCAGCTTGACAGGGACGGACGAGCAGTACTTC.